The present TCR beta chain was sequenced within a study of metastatic and nonmetastatic thyroid tumors. Looking at the study overall: Across peripheral blood and tumor or nodule tissue samples taken from malignant and benign thyroid patients, the repertoires were compared with one another. The study's findings and limits: Compared with benign nodules, malignant thyroid tumors were reported to have significantly higher TCR beta diversity in both blood and tumor.

All patients reached thyroid surgery having received no treatment beforehand. Study processing details: Across clinicopathological groups, CDR3 differences served as the basis for building a distant-metastasis classifier for papillary thyroid cancer. TCRdb reprocessed the PCR reads using MiXCR. In this record, the V and J calls reflect TCRdb's handling and not the investigators' own analysis. This table holds about 16,000 clones, roughly an eighth found once. This clone was recorded many times. Its cognate antigen is unknown. With 4 bases clipped from V and 5 bases from J, the junction kept 6 bases outside the gene matches. The CDR3 contains 13 residues. Germline values: CDR1 SGHRS, CDR2 YFSETQ.

The source material was tumor tissue. The sequence derives from a female donor with papillary thyroid cancer or a benign thyroid nodule (not recorded which). Some clones in this sample may be carry-over from other donors' samples. The rearrangement uses TRBV5-1 and TRBJ2-7; 7 nucleotides line up with TRBD2. The CDR3 nucleotides are TGCGCCAGCAGCCCGATACGGGGGGACGAGCAGTACTTC. Its protein product is CASSPIRGDEQYF.